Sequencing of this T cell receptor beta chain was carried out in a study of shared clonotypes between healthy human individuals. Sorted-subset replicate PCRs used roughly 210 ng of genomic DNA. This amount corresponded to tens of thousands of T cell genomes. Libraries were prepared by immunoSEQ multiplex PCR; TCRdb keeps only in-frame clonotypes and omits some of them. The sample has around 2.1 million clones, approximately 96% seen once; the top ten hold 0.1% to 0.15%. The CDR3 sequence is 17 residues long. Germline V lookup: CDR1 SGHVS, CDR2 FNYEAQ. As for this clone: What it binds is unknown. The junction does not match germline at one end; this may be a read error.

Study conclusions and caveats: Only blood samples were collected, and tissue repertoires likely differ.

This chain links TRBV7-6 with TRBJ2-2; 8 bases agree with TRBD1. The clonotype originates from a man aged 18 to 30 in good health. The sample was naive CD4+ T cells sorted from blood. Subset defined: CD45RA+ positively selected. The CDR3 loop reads CASSLATGTGNTGELFF. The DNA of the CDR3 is TGTGCCAGCAGCCTAGCTACCGGGACAGGGAACACCGGGGAGCTGTTTTTT. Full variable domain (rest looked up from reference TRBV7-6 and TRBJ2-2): GAGVSQSPRYKVTKRGQDVALRCDPISGHVSLYWYRQALGQGPEFLTYFNYEAQQDKSGLPNDRFSAERPEGSISTLTIQRTEQRDSAMYRCASSLATGTGNTGELFFGEGSRLTVL.